A single T cell receptor beta chain is shown here with its context. Antigen specificity is unknown. Sequenced by immunoSEQ multiplex PCR; TCRdb stores in-frame clones only, minus some. The repertoire has approximately 69,000 clones, around 80% of them found once; the top ten carry 1.1%. The sample is drawn from a study of OX40 agonist ivuxolimab in advanced cancers. Study summary: Patients were given ivuxolimab, an antibody that agonizes OX40 (CD134). Those treated in dose escalation had hepatocellular carcinoma, melanoma, renal cell cancer or head and neck cancer. Study results and caveats: Also showing low normalized T-cell clonal expansion were some of the nonresponders.

Germline V gene data show CDR1 as LNHDA and CDR2 as SQIVND (reference sequence). CDR3 length: 14 amino acids. The V end was cut by 3 bases, the J end by 6 bases, with 12 bases between. This clonotype originated in an adult with an advanced solid tumor such as melanoma, head and neck, liver or kidney cancer. The specimen comprised CD4+ or CD8+ T cells sorted from blood, sampled in a trial of the OX40 agonist ivuxolimab. J is TRBJ1-5 and V is TRBV19; no reliable D call. The CDR3 DNA reads TGTGCCAGTAGTATCGATTTAAAAACTCAGCCCCAGCATTTT. Translation gives CASSIDLKTQPQHF.